The 27 T cell receptor beta chains below come from one sample, sequenced in a study of T cell responses to AZD1222 COVID-19 vaccine. Data came from immunoSEQ multiplex PCR; TCRdb stores just in-frame clones and leaves some out. The sample has 95,000 to 150,000 clones; 88% are singletons. The specimen comprised peripheral blood, sampled on day 0 of AZD1222 vaccination. Every receptor here comes from an adult in good health.

A remark on this clone: No conserved phenylalanine or tryptophan is present at the end of the CDR3, so a read error is the likely explanation. The limits of the CDR3 on the DNA are not certain, so only TCRdb's listed CDR3 is given. The chain employs TRBV7-8 and TRBJ1-2; the DNA was not compared with TRBD1, the D call given in the table. The germline CDR1 and CDR2 sequences are SGHVS and FQNEAQ. Termini included, the CDR3 measures 14 amino acids. Here the CDR3 reads CASSLEPRARRAWL.

Of note for this clone: Other DNA sequences in this sample translate to the same CDR3. V and J are TRBV3-1 (or the pseudogene TRBV3-2) and TRBJ1-4, with TRBD1 matching 8 bases. J lost 7 bases, V lost 0 bases, and 4 bases had no gene match. Looked up from germline, CDR1 is LGHDT and CDR2 is YNNKEL (reference sequence). The CDR3 covers 15 residues. CDR3 amino acids: CASSQDPTGGEKLFF. CDR3 coding DNA: TGTGCCAGCAGCCAAGATCCTACAGGGGGTGAAAAACTGTTTTTT.

J is TRBJ1-1 and V is TRBV11-3; the D is unclear. Germline-derived CDR1 and CDR2 are SGHNT and YENEEA. The CDR3 totals 16 residues. The V end lost 3 bases, the J end lost 2 bases, and 16 bases lay between the germline ends. Here the CDR3 reads CASSFAGGAANTEAFF. CDR3 bases: TGTGCCAGCAGCTTTGCCGGCGGTGCGGCAAACACTGAAGCTTTCTTT.

In its sample, this clone was seen once. This chain links TRBV3-1 (or the pseudogene TRBV3-2) with TRBJ2-7; 8 bases are shared with TRBD1. Germline V CDR1 and CDR2: LGHDT, YNNKEL (reference sequence). V shed 4 bases and J 5 bases; nucleotides not matched to a gene: 7. The CDR3 is 14 residues long. CDR3 region: CASSLGQGTHEQYF. DNA for the CDR3: TGTGCCAGCAGCCTCGGACAGGGCACCCACGAGCAGTACTTC.

The V call is TRBV4-1, the J call TRBJ1-5; D unresolved. V dropped 1 base and J dropped 7 bases, with 14 bases sitting between them. The CDR3 covers 15 residues. The germline CDR1 and CDR2 sequences are MGHRA and YSYEKL. CDR3 protein: CASSQAVAGSQPQHF. CDR3 DNA sequence: TGCGCCAGCAGCCAAGCGGTAGCAGGCTCGCAGCCCCAGCATTTT.

This chain uses TRBV28 with TRBJ2-1; D is perhaps TRBD1 or TRBD2 (5 bases each). The CDR3 consists of 15 residues. The V end lost 5 bases, the J end lost 5 bases, and 16 bases lay between the germline ends. Germline V lookup: CDR1 MDHEN, CDR2 SYDVKM. CDR3 bases: TGTGCCAGCAGTCCCCTGGGGGTGGGGCACAATGAGCAGTTCTTC. It yields the protein CASSPLGVGHNEQFF.

The chain has TRBV6-5 and TRBJ2-3, with D perhaps given as TRBD1 or TRBD2 (5 bases each). CDR1 is MNHEY, CDR2 SVGAGI, per germline. This CDR3 is 15 amino acids long. The germline V and J ends were trimmed by 3 bases and 3 bases, with 13 bases remaining between them. CDR3 residues: CASSYKRGPTDTQYF. The DNA of the CDR3 is TGTGCCAGCAGTTATAAGAGGGGTCCGACAGATACGCAGTATTTT.

The chain links TRBV4-1 to TRBJ1-2; D gene unclear. V lost 1 base and J lost 0, with 9 bases in between. The germline CDR1 and CDR2 sequences are MGHRA and YSYEKL. The CDR3 sequence is 15 residues long. CDR3 sequence reads: CASSQVPLANYGYTF. The CDR3 region has the DNA TGCGCCAGCAGCCAAGTTCCGTTAGCTAACTATGGCTACACCTTC.

The V call is TRBV29-1, the J call TRBJ2-3; TRBD2 might be the D (6 bases). Germline V CDR1 and CDR2: SQVTM, ANQGSEA. The CDR3 runs to 14 residues. Trimming removed 6 bases at V and 1 base at J, with 14 bases between. CDR3 sequence reads: CSVPGGMGTDTQYF. Here the CDR3 DNA reads TGCAGCGTCCCGGGCGGGATGGGCACAGATACGCAGTATTTT.

The V gene is TRBV9, the J gene TRBJ1-2; perhaps TRBD1 as D (5 bases). CDR1 is SGDLS and CDR2 is YYNGEE in the germline V gene. The CDR3 loop spans 15 amino acids. The germline V and J ends were trimmed by 0 bases and 4 bases, with 13 bases remaining between them. The CDR3 DNA reads TGTGCCAGCAGCGTAGACGGGGGGAAGGGCTATGGCTACACCTTC. Protein product: CASSVDGGKGYGYTF.

The gene calls are TRBV19 and TRBJ1-6; 7 bases agree with TRBD1. The trim removed 5 bases at V and 4 bases at J, leaving 5 bases unmatched. The length of the CDR3 is 15 residues. From germline, CDR1 is LNHDA and CDR2 SQIVND (reference sequence). CDR3 nucleotide sequence: TGTGCCAGTAGTCCGGACAGGAATTATAATTCACCCCTCCACTTT. As protein: CASSPDRNYNSPLHF.

This clone was seen only once. The V and J genes are TRBV3-1 (or the pseudogene TRBV3-2) and TRBJ1-3; D is unclear. The CDR3 covers 13 residues. The V end was cut by 4 bases, the J end by 0 bases, with 4 bases between. Germline CDR1 LGHDT, CDR2 YNNKEL (reference sequence). CDR3 in DNA: TGTGCCAGCAGCCCAAGCTCTGGAAACACCATATATTTT. It encodes CASSPSSGNTIYF.

V usage is TRBV7-8 and J usage is TRBJ1-2; D not certain. V shed 5 bases and J shed 1 base, with 11 bases lying between them. The CDR3 extends over 14 amino acids. Germline CDR1 SGHVS, CDR2 FQNEAQ. CDR3 coding DNA: TGTGCCAGCAGCCCCACCGGCCTTAACTATGGCTACACCTTC. Translation: CASSPTGLNYGYTF.

The table lists this clone with a count of one. The chain has TRBV6-5 and TRBJ1-5, with D uncertain. The CDR3 totals 14 residues. Germline CDR1 is MNHEY and CDR2 is SVGAGI. V shed 2 bases and J shed 1 base, with 6 bases lying between them. The CDR3 DNA sequence: TGTGCCAGCAGTTACGGGCAGAGCAATCAGCCCCAGCATTTT. It yields the protein CASSYGQSNQPQHF.

V and J are TRBV28 and TRBJ1-6, with D uncertain. This CDR3 contains 13 residues. Germline assignment: CDR1 MDHEN and CDR2 SYDVKM. Deletions cut 7 bases from V and 5 bases from J, with 9 bases between. Here the CDR3 DNA reads TGTGCCAGCACGGCCCCCGATAATTCACCCCTCCACTTT. As protein: CASTAPDNSPLHF.

CDR3 residues: CASRTPGAGGYTF. The CDR3 DNA reads as TGTGCCAGCAGGACTCCAGGGGCTGGTGGCTACACCTTC. This sequence joins TRBV28 and TRBJ1-2; maybe TRBD1 (6 bases). The germline V gene has CDR1 MDHEN and CDR2 SYDVKM. The CDR3 totals 13 residues. V dropped 6 bases and J dropped 7 bases, with 15 bases sitting between them.

This clone is a singleton in its sample. The rearrangement joins TRBV3-1 (or the pseudogene TRBV3-2) to TRBJ1-1; 7 nucleotides align to TRBD1. The V and J ends lost 1 base and 3 bases, in that order; junction bases with no gene match: 8. CDR1 LGHDT and CDR2 YNNKEL come from the germline V gene (reference sequence). This CDR3 has 16 amino acids. The CDR3 DNA sequence: TGTGCCAGCAGCCAAGTCACAGGGGAAAAGTACACTGAAGCTTTCTTT. Protein product: CASSQVTGEKYTEAFF.

The chain uses TRBV10-2 and TRBJ1-5; weak D call: TRBD1 (5 bases). Germline V gene sequence: CDR1 WSHSY, CDR2 SAAADI. V lost 3 bases, J lost 8 bases, and 11 bases lay in between. CDR3 length: 13 residues. The CDR3 spells CASSDAGGKPQHF. CDR3 DNA sequence: TGCGCCAGCAGTGACGCTGGGGGGAAGCCCCAGCATTTT.

This chain links TRBV27 with TRBJ1-2, with 8 bases identical to TRBD1. The length of the CDR3 is 14 residues. J lost 7 bases, V lost 6 bases, and 10 bases had no gene match. Germline loops: CDR1 MNHEY, CDR2 SMNVEV (reference sequence). The CDR3 region is CASRPQGAQSGYTF. In nucleotides, the CDR3 is TGTGCCAGCAGGCCTCAGGGGGCGCAAAGTGGCTACACCTTC.

J is TRBJ1-2 and V is TRBV24-1, with D maybe TRBD1 (6 bases). CDR3 length equals 15 residues. Germline values: CDR1 KGHDR, CDR2 SFDVKD. Trimming removed 4 bases from V and 5 bases from J, with 16 bases in between. The chain's CDR3 is CATSEGGQGPYGYTF. In DNA, the CDR3 is TGTGCCACCAGTGAGGGGGGACAAGGCCCTTATGGCTACACCTTC.

The chain combines TRBV6-6 with TRBJ1-1; D is unresolved. The germline gives CDR1 MNHNY, CDR2 SVGAGI (reference sequence). The V end was cut by 0 bases, the J end by 11 bases, with 16 bases between. The CDR3 spans 14 residues. Written as DNA, the CDR3 is TGTGCCAGCAGTTACTCCTTGGAGGGAGGTGGGGCTTTCTTT. This codes for CASSYSLEGGGAFF.

V gene TRBV6-2 or TRBV6-3 combines with J gene TRBJ2-3, with 7 nucleotides matching TRBD1. The CDR3 spans 13 residues. After removal of 7 bases from V and 4 bases from J, the junction contained 5 bases not matched to a gene. CDR1 is MNHEY, CDR2 SVGEGT, per germline. This CDR3 is CASNPQGPDTQYF. The CDR3 DNA reads as TGTGCCAGCAACCCACAGGGGCCAGATACGCAGTATTTT.

The chain combines TRBV5-5 with TRBJ2-1; 9 bases map to TRBD1. In germline, CDR1 is SGHKS, CDR2 YYEKEE (reference sequence). V was clipped by 4 bases and J by 7 bases; unmatched bases: 12. The CDR3 runs to 16 residues. The CDR3 sequence: CASSPLGGTGRNEQFF. The CDR3 bases are TGTGCCAGCAGCCCTCTAGGGGGGACAGGGCGAAATGAGCAGTTCTTC. Together with reference TRBV5-5 and TRBJ2-1, the CDR3 gives the full variable domain: DAGVTQSPTHLIKTRGQQVTLRCSPISGHKSVSWYQQVLGQGPQFIFQYYEKEERGRGNFPDRFSARQFPNYSSELNVNALLLGDSALYLCASSPLGGTGRNEQFFGPGTRLTVL.

The chain uses TRBV6-5 and TRBJ1-1; no definite D call. The V and J ends lost 10 bases and 2 bases respectively, with 14 bases between them. This CDR3 region has 13 residues. Per germline, CDR1 MNHEY and CDR2 SVGAGI. The CDR3 DNA reads as TGTGCCATCTCAGAACAGAAAAACACTGAAGCTTTCTTT. It codes for CAISEQKNTEAFF.

The rearrangement joins TRBV6-5 to TRBJ1-4; possibly TRBD1 for D (5 bases). CDR1 is MNHEY, CDR2 SVGAGI, per germline. Trimming pared 2 bases from V and 6 bases from J, leaving 13 bases between. CDR3 length: 15 amino acids. The CDR3 reads CASSYGAGKDEKLFF. The CDR3 DNA is TGTGCCAGCAGTTACGGGGCAGGGAAAGATGAAAAACTGTTTTTT.

The V gene is TRBV5-6, the J gene TRBJ2-1; the D gene is possibly TRBD1 (6 bases). CDR3 length: 16 residues. V gave up 0 bases and J gave up 3 bases, with 13 bases separating them. CDR1 is SGHDT and CDR2 is YYEEEE in the germline V gene. CDR3 loop: CASSLAGRGNYNEQFF. In DNA form, the CDR3 reads TGTGCCAGCAGCTTGGCCGGCAGGGGTAACTACAATGAGCAGTTCTTC.

This chain links TRBV19 with TRBJ2-1, with D possibly called TRBD1 or TRBD2 (5 bases each). CDR1 is LNHDA, CDR2 SQIVND, per germline (reference sequence). Trimming removed 6 bases from V and 0 bases from J, with 12 bases in between. The CDR3 covers 15 residues. The CDR3 nucleotides are TGTGCCAGTAGCCGGGACCTGAGCTCCTACAATGAGCAGTTCTTC. This sequence encodes CASSRDLSSYNEQFF.